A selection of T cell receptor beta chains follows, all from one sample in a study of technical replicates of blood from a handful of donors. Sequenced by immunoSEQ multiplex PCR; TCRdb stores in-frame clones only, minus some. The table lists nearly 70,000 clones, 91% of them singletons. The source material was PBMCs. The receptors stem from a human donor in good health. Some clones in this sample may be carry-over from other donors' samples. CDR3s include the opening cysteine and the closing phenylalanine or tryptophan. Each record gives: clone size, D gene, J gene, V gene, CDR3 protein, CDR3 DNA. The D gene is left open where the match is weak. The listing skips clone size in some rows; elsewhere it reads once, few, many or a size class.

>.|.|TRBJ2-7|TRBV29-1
CSVEDFGYEQYF
TGCAGCGTTGAAGATTTCGGTTACGAGCAGTACTTC
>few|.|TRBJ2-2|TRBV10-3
CAISELGHTGELFF
TGTGCCATCAGTGAGTTGGGCCACACCGGGGAGCTGTTTTTT
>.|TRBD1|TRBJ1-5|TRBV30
CAWSRTGNNQPQHF
TGTGCCTGGAGTCGGACAGGGAACAATCAGCCCCAGCATTTT
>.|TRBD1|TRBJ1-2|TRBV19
CASSIDRGINGYTF
TGTGCCAGTAGTATAGACAGGGGGATCAATGGCTACACCTTC
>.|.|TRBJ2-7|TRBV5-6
CASSSPGTYEQYF
TGTGCCAGCAGCTCCCCAGGAACCTACGAGCAGTACTTC
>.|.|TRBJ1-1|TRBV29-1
CSVGGRNTEAFF
TGCAGCGTTGGCGGAAGGAACACTGAAGCTTTCTTT
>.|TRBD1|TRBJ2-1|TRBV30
CAWGQQGASEQFF
TGTGCCTGGGGGCAACAGGGGGCATCCGAGCAGTTCTTC
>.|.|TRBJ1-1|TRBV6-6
CASSYDSSTEAFF
TGTGCCAGCAGTTACGATAGCAGCACTGAAGCTTTCTTT
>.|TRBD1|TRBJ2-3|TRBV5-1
CASSPGQRSTDTQYF
TGCGCCAGCAGCCCGGGACAGCGAAGCACAGATACGCAGTATTTT
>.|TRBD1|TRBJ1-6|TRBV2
CASRGQGNSPLHF
TGTGCCAGCCGAGGACAGGGGAATTCACCCCTCCACTTT
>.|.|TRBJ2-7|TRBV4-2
CASSQSTGTYEQYF
TGTGCCAGCAGCCAATCGACAGGGACTTACGAGCAGTACTTC
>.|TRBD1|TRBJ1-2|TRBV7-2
CASSLVGTGGNGYTF
TGTGCCAGCAGCTTAGTCGGGACAGGGGGAAACGGCTACACCTTC
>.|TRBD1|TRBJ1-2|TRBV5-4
CASSLEDRDNTF
TGTGCCAGCAGCCTCGAGGACAGGGATAACACCTTC
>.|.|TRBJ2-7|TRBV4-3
CASSQDPDSYEQYF
TGCGCCAGCAGCCAAGATCCAGACTCCTACGAGCAGTACTTC
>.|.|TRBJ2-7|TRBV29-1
CSVGGDTYEQYF
TGCAGCGTGGGGGGAGATACCTACGAGCAGTACTTC
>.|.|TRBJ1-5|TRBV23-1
CASSRLDSEGGQPQHF
TGCGCCAGCAGTCGTCTGGACTCCGAGGGTGGTCAGCCCCAGCATTTT
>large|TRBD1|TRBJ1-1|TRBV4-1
CASSQAQGASNTEAFF
TGCGCCAGCAGCCAAGCACAGGGGGCCTCTAACACTGAAGCTTTCTTT
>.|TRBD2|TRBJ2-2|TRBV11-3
CASSTPRVAGGPWSTGELFF
TGTGCCAGCAGCACCCCGCGGGTAGCGGGGGGGCCGTGGTCGACTGGGGAGCTGTTTTTT
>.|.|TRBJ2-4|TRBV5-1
CASSLDGSQYF
TGCGCCAGCAGCTTGGACGGGAGTCAGTACTTC
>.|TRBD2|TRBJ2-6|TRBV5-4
CASSLAGLAGYSGANVLTF
TGTGCCAGCAGCTTGGCCGGTCTAGCGGGTTACTCTGGGGCCAACGTCCTGACTTTC
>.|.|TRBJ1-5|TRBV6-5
CASSYTTGYGQPQHF
TGTGCCAGCAGTTACACGACAGGTTATGGACAGCCCCAGCATTTT
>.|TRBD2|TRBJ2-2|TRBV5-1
CASSLVLAGGTGELFF
TGCGCCAGCAGCTTGGTGCTAGCGGGAGGCACCGGGGAGCTGTTTTTT
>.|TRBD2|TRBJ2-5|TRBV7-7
CASSRQRGRGGETQYF
TGTGCCAGCAGCAGACAGCGGGGTAGAGGAGGAGAGACCCAGTACTTC
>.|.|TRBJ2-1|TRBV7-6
CASSLGDREQFF
TGTGCCAGCAGCTTAGGAGACAGGGAGCAGTTCTTC
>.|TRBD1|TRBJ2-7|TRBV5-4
CASSLWDSSYEQYF
TGTGCCAGCAGCCTCTGGGACAGCTCCTACGAGCAGTACTTC
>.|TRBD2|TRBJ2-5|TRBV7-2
CASSLGRERGRKETQYF
TGTGCCAGCAGCTTAGGGAGGGAGCGGGGAAGAAAAGAGACCCAGTACTTC
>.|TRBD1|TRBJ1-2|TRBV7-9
CASSPDVGQGFGGYTF
TGTGCCAGCAGCCCTGACGTGGGACAGGGCTTTGGTGGCTACACCTTC
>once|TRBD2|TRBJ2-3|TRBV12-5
CASGFPRWVAGTGPDTQYF
TGTGCTAGTGGTTTCCCCCGGTGGGTAGCGGGAACAGGTCCAGATACGCAGTATTTT
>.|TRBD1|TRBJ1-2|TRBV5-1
CASSQNVGSQGQGDYGYTF
TGCGCCAGCAGCCAAAATGTGGGGTCCCAGGGACAGGGGGACTATGGCTACACCTTC